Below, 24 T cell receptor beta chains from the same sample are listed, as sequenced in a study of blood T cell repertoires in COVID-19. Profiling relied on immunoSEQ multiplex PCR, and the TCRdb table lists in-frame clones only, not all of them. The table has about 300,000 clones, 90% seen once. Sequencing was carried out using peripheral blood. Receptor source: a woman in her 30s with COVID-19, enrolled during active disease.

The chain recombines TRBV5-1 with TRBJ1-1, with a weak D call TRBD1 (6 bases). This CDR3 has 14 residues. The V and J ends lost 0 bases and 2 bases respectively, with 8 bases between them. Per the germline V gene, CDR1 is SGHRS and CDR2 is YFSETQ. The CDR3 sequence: CASSLDRANTEAFF. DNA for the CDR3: TGCGCCAGCAGCTTGGACAGGGCAAACACTGAAGCTTTCTTT.

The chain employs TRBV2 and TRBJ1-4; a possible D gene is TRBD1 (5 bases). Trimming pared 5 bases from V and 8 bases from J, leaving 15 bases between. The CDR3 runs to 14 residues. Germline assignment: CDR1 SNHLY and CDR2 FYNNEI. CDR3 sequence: CASSRDRKSEKLFF. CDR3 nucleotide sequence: TGTGCCAGCAGTCGAGACAGAAAGAGCGAAAAACTGTTTTTT.

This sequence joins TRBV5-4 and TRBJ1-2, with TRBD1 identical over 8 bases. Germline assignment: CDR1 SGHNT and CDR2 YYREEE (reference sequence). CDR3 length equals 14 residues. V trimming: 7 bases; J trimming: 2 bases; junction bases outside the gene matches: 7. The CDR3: CASYRTGRNYGYTF. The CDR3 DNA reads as TGTGCCAGCTACAGGACAGGGAGGAACTATGGCTACACCTTC.

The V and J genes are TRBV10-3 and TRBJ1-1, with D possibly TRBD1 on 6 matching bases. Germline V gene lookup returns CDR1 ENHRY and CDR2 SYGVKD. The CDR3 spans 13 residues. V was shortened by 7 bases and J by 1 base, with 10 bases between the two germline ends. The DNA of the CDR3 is TGTGCCATCACTAGGACAGAGAACACTGAAGCTTTCTTT. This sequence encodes CAITRTENTEAFF.

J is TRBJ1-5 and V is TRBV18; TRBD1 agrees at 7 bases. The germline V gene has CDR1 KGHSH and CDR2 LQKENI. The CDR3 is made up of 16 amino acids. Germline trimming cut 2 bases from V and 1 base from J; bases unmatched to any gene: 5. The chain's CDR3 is CASSPVKGASNQPQHF. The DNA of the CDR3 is TGTGCCAGCTCACCAGTAAAGGGGGCCAGCAATCAGCCCCAGCATTTT. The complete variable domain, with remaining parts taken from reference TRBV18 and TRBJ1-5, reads NAGVMQNPRHLVRRRGQEARLRCSPMKGHSHVYWYRQLPEEGLKFMVYLQKENIIDESGMPKERFSAEFPKEGPSILRIQQVVRGDSAAYFCASSPVKGASNQPQHFGDGTRLSIL.

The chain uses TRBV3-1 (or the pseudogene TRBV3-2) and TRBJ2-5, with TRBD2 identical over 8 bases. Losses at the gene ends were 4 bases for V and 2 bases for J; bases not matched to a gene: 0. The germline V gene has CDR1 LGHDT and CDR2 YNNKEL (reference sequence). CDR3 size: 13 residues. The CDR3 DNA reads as TGTGCCAGCAGCCGACTAGCGCAAGAGACCCAGTACTTC. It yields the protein CASSRLAQETQYF.

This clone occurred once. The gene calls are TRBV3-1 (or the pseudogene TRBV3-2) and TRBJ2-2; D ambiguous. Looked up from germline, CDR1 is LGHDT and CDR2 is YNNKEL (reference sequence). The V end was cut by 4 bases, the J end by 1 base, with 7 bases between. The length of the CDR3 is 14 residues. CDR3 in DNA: TGTGCCAGCAGCCTCCAGGTGAACACCGGGGAGCTGTTTTTT. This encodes CASSLQVNTGELFF.

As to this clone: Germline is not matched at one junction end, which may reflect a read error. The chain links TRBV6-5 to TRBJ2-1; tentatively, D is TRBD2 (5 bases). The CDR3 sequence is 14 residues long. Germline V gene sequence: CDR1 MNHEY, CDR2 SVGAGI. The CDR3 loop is CASNYRDSYNEQFF. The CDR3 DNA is TGTGCCAGCAATTACCGGGACTCCTACAATGAGCAGTTCTTC.

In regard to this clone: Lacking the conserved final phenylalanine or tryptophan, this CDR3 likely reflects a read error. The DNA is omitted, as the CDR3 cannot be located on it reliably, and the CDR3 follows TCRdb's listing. The CDR3 sequence is CASSTLDLA. This chain links TRBV21-1 with TRBJ2-7; the table's D gene call, TRBD2, was not cross checked with the DNA. TRBV21-1 represents a pseudogene. The CDR3 spans 9 amino acids, including both terminal residues.

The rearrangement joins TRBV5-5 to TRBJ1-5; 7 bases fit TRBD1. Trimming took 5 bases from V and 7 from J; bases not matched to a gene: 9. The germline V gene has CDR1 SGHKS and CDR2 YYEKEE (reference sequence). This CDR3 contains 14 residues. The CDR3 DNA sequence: TGTGCCAGCAGTGCCGGGACAGAGGTACAGCCCCAGCATTTT. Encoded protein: CASSAGTEVQPQHF.

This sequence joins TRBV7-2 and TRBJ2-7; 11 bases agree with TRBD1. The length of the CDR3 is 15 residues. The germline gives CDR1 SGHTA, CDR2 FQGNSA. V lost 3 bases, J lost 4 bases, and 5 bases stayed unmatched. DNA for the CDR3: TGTGCCAGCAGCTTCGGGACAGGGGGATTATACGAGCAGTACTTC. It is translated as CASSFGTGGLYEQYF. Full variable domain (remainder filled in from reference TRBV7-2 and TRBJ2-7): GAGVSQSPSNKVTEKGKDVELRCDPISGHTALYWYRQSLGQGLEFLIYFQGNSAPDKSGLPSDRFSAERTGGSVSTLTIQRTQQEDSAVYLCASSFGTGGLYEQYFGPGTRLTVT.

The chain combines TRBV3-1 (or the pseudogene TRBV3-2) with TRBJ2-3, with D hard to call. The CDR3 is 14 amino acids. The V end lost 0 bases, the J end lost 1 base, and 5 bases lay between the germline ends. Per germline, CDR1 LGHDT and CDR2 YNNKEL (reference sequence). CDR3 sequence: CASSQDTGTDTQYF. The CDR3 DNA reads TGTGCCAGCAGCCAAGACACAGGCACAGATACGCAGTATTTT.

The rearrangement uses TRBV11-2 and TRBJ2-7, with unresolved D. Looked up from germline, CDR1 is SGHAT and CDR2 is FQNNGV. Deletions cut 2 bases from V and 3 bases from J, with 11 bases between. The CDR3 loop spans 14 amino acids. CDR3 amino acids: CASSLSGPFYEQYF. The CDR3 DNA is TGTGCCAGCAGCTTATCTGGGCCCTTCTACGAGCAGTACTTC.

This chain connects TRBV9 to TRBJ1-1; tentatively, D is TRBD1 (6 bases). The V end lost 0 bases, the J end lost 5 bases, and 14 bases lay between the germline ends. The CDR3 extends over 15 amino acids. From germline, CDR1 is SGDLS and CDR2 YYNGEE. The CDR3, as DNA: TGTGCCAGCAGCGTAGCTCCAGGGGCGCGAACTGAAGCTTTCTTT. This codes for CASSVAPGARTEAFF.

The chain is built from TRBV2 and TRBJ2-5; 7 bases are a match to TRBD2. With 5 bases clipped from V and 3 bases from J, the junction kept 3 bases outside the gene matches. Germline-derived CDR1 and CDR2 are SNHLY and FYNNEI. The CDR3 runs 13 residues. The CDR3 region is CASSTTSKETQYF. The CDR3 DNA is TGTGCCAGCAGTACGACTAGCAAAGAGACCCAGTACTTC. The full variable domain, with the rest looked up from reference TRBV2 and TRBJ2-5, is EPEVTQTPSHQVTQMGQEVILRCVPISNHLYFYWYRQILGQKVEFLVSFYNNEISEKSEIFDDQFSVERPDGSNFTLKIRSTKLEDSAMYFCASSTTSKETQYFGPGTRLLVL.

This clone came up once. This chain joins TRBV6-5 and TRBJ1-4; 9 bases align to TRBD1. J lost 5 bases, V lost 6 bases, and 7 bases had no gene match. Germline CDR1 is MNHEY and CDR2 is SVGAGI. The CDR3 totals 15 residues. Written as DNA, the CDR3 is TGTGCCAGCAGAGCGGGGACAGGGTCGAATGAAAAACTGTTTTTT. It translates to CASRAGTGSNEKLFF.

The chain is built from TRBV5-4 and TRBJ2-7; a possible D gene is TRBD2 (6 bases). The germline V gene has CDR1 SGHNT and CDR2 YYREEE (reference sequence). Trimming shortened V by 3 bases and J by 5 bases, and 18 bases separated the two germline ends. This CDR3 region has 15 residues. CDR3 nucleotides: TGTGCCAGCAGCTCCCCTCAGCGGGCGAAAAACGAGCAGTACTTC. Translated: CASSSPQRAKNEQYF.

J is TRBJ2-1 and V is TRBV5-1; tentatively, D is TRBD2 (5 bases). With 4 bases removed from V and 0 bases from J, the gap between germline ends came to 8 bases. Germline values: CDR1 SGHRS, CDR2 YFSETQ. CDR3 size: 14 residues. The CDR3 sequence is CASSASGSYNEQFF. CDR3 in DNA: TGCGCCAGCAGCGCAAGCGGCTCCTACAATGAGCAGTTCTTC.

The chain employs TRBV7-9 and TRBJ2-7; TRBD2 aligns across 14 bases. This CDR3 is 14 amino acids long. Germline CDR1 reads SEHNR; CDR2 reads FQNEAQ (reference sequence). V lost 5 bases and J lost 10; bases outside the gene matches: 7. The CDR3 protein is CASSLTSGRAGQYF. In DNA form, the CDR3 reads TGTGCCAGCAGCCTGACTAGCGGGAGGGCCGGACAGTACTTC. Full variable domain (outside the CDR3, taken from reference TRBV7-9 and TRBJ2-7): DTGVSQNPRHKITKRGQNVTFRCDPISEHNRLYWYRQTLGQGPEFLTYFQNEAQLEKSRLLSDRFSAERPKGSFSTLEIQRTEQGDSAMYLCASSLTSGRAGQYFGPGTRLTVT.

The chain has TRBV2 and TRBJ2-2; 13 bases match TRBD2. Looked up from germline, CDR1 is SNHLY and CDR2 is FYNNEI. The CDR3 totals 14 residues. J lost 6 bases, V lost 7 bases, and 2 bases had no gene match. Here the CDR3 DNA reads TGTGCCAGCACGGGACTAGCGGGACCCGGGGAGCTGTTTTTT. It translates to CASTGLAGPGELFF.

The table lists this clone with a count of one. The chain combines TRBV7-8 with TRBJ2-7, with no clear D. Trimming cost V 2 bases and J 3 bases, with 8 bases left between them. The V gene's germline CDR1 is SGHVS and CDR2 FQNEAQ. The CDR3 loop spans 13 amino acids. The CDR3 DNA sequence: TGTGCCAGCAGCTTAATGGCGGTCTACGAGCAGTACTTC. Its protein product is CASSLMAVYEQYF. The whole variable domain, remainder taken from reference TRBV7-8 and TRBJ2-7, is GAGVSQSPRYKVAKRGQDVALRCDPISGHVSLFWYQQALGQGPEFLTYFQNEAQLDKSGLPSDRFFAERPEGSVSTLKIQRTQQEDSAVYLCASSLMAVYEQYFGPGTRLTVT.

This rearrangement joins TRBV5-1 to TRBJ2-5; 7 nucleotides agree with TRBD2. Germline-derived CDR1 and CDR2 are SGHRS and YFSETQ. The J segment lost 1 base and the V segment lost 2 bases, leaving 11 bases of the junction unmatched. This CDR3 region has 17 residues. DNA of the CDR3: TGCGCCAGCAGCTTCCTGAGACTAGCAGCTACCCAAGAGACCCAGTACTTC. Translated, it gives CASSFLRLAATQETQYF.

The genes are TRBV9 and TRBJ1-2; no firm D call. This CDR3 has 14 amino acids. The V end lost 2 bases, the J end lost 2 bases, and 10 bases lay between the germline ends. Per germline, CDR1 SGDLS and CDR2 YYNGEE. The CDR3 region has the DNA TGTGCCAGCAGCGTCGGAAGGAGCAACTATGGCTACACCTTC. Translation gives CASSVGRSNYGYTF.

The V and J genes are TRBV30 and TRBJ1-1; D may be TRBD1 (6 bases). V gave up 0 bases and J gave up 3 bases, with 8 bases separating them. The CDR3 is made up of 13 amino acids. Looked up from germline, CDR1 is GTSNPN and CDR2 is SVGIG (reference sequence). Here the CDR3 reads CAWSVGGHTEAFF. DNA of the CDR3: TGTGCCTGGAGTGTAGGGGGACACACTGAAGCTTTCTTT.